This TCR beta chain was observed in a study of shared clonotypes between healthy human individuals. Study outcomes and limitations: There were few donors, and this limited the genetic and exposure-history diversity represented.

The assay was immunoSEQ multiplex PCR, and TCRdb's table has in-frame clones only and misses some. The sample includes 640,000 or so clones, 60% to 80% of them seen just once. The V and J ends lost 6 bases and 5 bases respectively, with 16 bases between them. This CDR3 has 15 amino acids. From germline, CDR1 is LNHDA and CDR2 SQIVND (reference sequence). A word on this clone: Its cognate antigen is unknown.

Caucasian adults living in Nashville, Tennessee, provided all samples. CD45RA-negative memory and CD45RA+ naive subsets were split from the CD4+ cells. This receptor was taken from a young woman in good health. The sample consisted of memory CD4+ T cells sorted from blood. Sample subset: CD45RA-negative fraction. The chain carries TRBV19 and TRBJ1-4, with D maybe TRBD1 (6 bases). This CDR3 is CASRPIDRPNEKLFF. CDR3 bases: TGTGCCAGTAGACCTATAGACAGGCCGAATGAAAAACTGTTTTTT.